This TCR beta chain emerged from a study of T cell responses to AZD1222 COVID-19 vaccine. General study findings and limits: Spike-spanning, vaccine-associated CD4 TCRs were dominant at 160-218 and 743-854.

The CDR3 totals 14 residues. From germline, CDR1 is LNHDA and CDR2 SQIVND (reference sequence). After removal of 5 bases from V and 3 bases from J, the junction contained 6 bases not matched to a gene. Repertoires were generated with immunoSEQ multiplex PCR, while TCRdb's copy carries only in-frame clones and drops some. Of about 81,000 clones in the sample, roughly 85% were seen once. On this clone: As yet, its antigen is unknown.

This sequence originates from an adult who received the AZD1222 COVID-19 vaccine. The chain carries TRBV19 and TRBJ1-1; 7 positions match TRBD1. Sequences were derived from peripheral blood, sampled 28 days after the second AZD1222 dose. The DNA for the CDR3 is TGTGCCAGTAGTCCCAGGGGGGAGGACACTGAAGCTTTCTTT. Its translation: CASSPRGEDTEAFF.